This T cell receptor beta chain comes out of a study of blood T cell repertoires in COVID-19. For the study at large: Samples taken during acute and convalescent COVID-19 were collected in the United States, Italy and Spain. T cells, B-cell-depleted T cells, or PBMCs provided the cDNA or gDNA that served as material.

The CDR3 consists of 15 residues. Germline CDR1 MDHEN, CDR2 SYDVKM. The trim removed 5 bases at V and 2 bases at J, leaving 5 bases unmatched. In the authors' workflow: The assay estimated nucleated cells by amplifying reference gene primers. Sequenced by immunoSEQ multiplex PCR; TCRdb stores in-frame clones only, minus some. V and J calls and clone size are those listed in that table; D and trimming were worked out from the DNA. Of some 50,000 clones listed, roughly nine tenths are singletons. What was sequenced was peripheral blood. The TCR originated in a woman aged 70-85 years with active COVID-19. The chain employs TRBV28 and TRBJ2-7; 11 bases line up with TRBD2. The CDR3 loop reads CASSPPTSGTYEQYF. CDR3 bases: TGTGCCAGCAGTCCACCGACTAGCGGGACCTACGAGCAGTACTTC. The full variable domain, with the rest looked up from reference TRBV28 and TRBJ2-7, is DVKVTQSSRYLVKRTGEKVFLECVQDMDHENMFWYRQDPGLGLRLIYFSYDVKMKEKGDIPEGYSVSREKKERFSLILESASTNQTSMYLCASSPPTSGTYEQYFGPGTRLTVT.